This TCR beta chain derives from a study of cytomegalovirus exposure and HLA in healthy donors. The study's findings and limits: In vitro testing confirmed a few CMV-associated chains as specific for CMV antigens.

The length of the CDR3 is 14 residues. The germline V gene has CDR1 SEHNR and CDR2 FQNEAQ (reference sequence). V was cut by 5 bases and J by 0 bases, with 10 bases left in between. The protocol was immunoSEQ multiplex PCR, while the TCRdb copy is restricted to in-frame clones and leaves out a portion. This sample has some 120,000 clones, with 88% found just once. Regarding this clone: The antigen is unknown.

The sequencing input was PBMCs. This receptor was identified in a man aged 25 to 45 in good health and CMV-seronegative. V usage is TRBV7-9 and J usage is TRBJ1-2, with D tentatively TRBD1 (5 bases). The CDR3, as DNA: TGTGCCAGCAGCCCGGGACTGACTAACTATGGCTACACCTTC. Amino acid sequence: CASSPGLTNYGYTF.